This T cell receptor (beta chain) was captured by sequencing in a study of glioma-infiltrating T cells after dendritic cell vaccination (dated by TCRdb to about 2016). Background on the whole study: The cohort included approximately 15 glioblastoma patients drawn from Phase I and II dendritic cell vaccination trials, of whom 9 were newly diagnosed and 6 had recurrent disease. Patients received autologous tumor lysate-pulsed dendritic cell vaccination between about 2003 and 2013. The vaccine consisted of monocyte-derived dendritic cells cultured approximately seven days with IL-4 and GM-CSF, then pulsed overnight with autologous tumor lysate. Three intradermal dendritic cell vaccine injections were administered to patients at biweekly intervals in the arm below the axilla. Tumor-infiltrating lymphocyte content was quantified and tumor and blood repertoires were compared in dendritic cell-vaccinated glioblastoma patients by deep sequencing of TCR beta CDR3 regions. TCR sequencing metrics, including TIL content and tumor-blood repertoire overlap, were correlated with survival after dendritic cell vaccination. Here is what the overall study found, with its caveats: TCR clonality showed no direct relationship with survival, which suggests that a diverse polyclonal response may matter. The cohort was small and heterogeneous, with few patients having full blood and tumor sets and even fewer initial-recurrent tumor pairs. Higher estimated pretreatment TIL content predicted longer time to progression and overall survival after dendritic cell vaccination. The TCR overlap response model with three groups was called speculative and said to need prospective validation.

Turning to this clone: The specificity of this receptor is unknown. Base-call qualities are not available, and no considerably larger clone is one nucleotide away.

Using the immunoSEQ assay, TCRB CDR3 regions were amplified from roughly 1.8 micrograms of genomic DNA, or from all available DNA when less than that was on hand. For multiplex PCR, 60 forward primers for TCR V beta segments and 13 reverse primers for J beta segments were used. To estimate reads per starting template, synthetic control templates were spiked into each sample at limiting dilution. Sequencing produced 87 bp reads on the Illumina HiSeq System. Processing in the source paper ran as follows. PCR and sequencing errors were removed by merging closely related sequences with a nearest neighbor algorithm. TCR overlap was defined as the percentage of unique tumor TCR beta sequences that were also found in the peripheral blood of the same patient. This is the immuneACCESS table as TCRdb keeps it, with only in-frame sequences that have V and J called. A part of the clones is gone; compared with another copy, unresolved V genes explain less than half, and the rest is unexplained. V and J calls and clone size follow that table, whereas D and trimming were derived from the DNA. This sample holds about 58,000 clones; 70% to 85% were observed only once. The ten most abundant clones make up roughly 14% of the sample.

From its cysteine to its phenylalanine, the CDR3 spans 14 amino acids. Only the CDR3 portion is preserved as DNA: 42 bases, with reading frame beginning at the first base. The germline V gene encodes CDR1 MGHDK and CDR2 SYGVNS. Clipping removes 6 bases from V and 5 bases from J, with 5 as the unmatched junction base count. The intended sense of this specimen's time point label: after dendritic cell vaccination, including at tumor progression/relapse. Selection of patients required sufficient residual fresh-frozen tumor tissue and over two years of available survival data. Although molecular status otherwise differed among the glioblastoma patients, no patient had an isocitrate dehydrogenase mutation. PBMC were collected before vaccination, two weeks after the third vaccination, and at tumor progression when it occurred. The Qiagen DNeasy Blood extraction Kit was used to extract genomic DNA.

The clonotype was recovered from a human donor with glioblastoma. The chain employs TRBV25-1 and TRBJ2-1; 9 central nucleotides agree with TRBD2. The source material was blood, sampled after dendritic cell vaccination. The nucleotide sequence reads as follows: TGTGCCAGCAGAGATAGCGGGGGCGACAATGAGCAGTTCTTC. The encoded protein is CASRDSGGDNEQFF.